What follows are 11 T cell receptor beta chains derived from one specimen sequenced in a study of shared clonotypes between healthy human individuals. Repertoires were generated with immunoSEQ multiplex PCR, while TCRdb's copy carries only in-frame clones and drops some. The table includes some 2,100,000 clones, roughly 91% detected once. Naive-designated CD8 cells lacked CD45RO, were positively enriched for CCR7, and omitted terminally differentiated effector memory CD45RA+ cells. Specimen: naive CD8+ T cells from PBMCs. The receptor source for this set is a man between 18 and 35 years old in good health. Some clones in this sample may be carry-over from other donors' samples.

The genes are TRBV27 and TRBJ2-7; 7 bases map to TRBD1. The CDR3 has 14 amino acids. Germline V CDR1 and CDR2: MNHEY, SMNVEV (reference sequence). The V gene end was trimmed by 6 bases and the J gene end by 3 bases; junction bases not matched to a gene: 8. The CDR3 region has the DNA TGTGCCAGCAGACAACAGGGGATACGCTACGAGCAGTACTTC. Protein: CASRQQGIRYEQYF.

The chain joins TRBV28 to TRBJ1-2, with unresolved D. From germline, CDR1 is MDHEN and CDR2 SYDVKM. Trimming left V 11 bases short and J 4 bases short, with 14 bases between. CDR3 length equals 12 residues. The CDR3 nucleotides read TGTGCCTGCTCGCAGCCCGGCTATGGCTACACCTTC. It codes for CACSQPGYGYTF.

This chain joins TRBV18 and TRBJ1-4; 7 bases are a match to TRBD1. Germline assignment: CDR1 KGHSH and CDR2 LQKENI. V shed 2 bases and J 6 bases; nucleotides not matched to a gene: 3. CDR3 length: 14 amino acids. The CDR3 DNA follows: TGTGCCAGCTCACCAGGGACAGTAGATGAAAAACTGTTTTTT. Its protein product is CASSPGTVDEKLFF. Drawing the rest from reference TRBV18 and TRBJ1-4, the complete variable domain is NAGVMQNPRHLVRRRGQEARLRCSPMKGHSHVYWYRQLPEEGLKFMVYLQKENIIDESGMPKERFSAEFPKEGPSILRIQQVVRGDSAAYFCASSPGTVDEKLFFGSGTQLSVL.

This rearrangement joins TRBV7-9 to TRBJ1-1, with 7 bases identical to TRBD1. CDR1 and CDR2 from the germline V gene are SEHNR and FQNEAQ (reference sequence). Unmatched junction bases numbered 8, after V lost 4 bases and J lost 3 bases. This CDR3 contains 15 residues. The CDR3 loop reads CASSSRDSEHTEAFF. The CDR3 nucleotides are TGTGCCAGCAGCTCCCGGGACAGTGAACACACTGAAGCTTTCTTT.

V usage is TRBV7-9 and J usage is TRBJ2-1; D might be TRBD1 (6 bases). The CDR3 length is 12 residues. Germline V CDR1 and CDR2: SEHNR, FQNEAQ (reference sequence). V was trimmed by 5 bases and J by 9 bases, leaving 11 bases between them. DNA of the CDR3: TGTGCCAGCAGCATTCGACAGGCTGAGCAGTTCTTC. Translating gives CASSIRQAEQFF.

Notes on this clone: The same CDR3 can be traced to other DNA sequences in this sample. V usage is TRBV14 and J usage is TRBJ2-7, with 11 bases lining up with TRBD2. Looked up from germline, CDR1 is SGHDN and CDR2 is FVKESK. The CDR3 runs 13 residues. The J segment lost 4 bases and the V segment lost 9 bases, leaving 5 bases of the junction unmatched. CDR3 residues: CASRTSGSYEQYF. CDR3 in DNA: TGTGCCAGTAGGACTAGCGGGTCTTACGAGCAGTACTTC.

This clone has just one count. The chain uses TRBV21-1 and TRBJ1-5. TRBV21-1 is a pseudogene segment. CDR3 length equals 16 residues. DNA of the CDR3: TGTGCCAGCCTAGAAGTGCCAACTTATAGCAATCAGCCCCAGCATTTT. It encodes CASLEVPTYSNQPQHF.

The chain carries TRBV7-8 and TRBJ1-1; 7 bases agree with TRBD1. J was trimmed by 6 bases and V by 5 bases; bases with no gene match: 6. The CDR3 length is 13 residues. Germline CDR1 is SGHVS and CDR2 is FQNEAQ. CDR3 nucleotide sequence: TGTGCCAGCAGCCCCCAGGGGGTTCCTGAAGCTTTCTTT. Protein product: CASSPQGVPEAFF.

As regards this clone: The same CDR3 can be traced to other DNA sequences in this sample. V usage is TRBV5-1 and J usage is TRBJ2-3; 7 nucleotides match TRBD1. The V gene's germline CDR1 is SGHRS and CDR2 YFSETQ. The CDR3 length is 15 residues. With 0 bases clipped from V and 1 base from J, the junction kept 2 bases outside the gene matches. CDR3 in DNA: TGCGCCAGCAGCTTGGGGCAGGGGGGCACAGATACGCAGTATTTT. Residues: CASSLGQGGTDTQYF.

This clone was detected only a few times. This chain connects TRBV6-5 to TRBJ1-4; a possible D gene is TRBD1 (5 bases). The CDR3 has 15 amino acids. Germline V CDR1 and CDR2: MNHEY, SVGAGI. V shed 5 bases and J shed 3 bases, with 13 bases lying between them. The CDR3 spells CASSPETVPNEKLFF. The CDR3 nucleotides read TGTGCCAGCAGTCCCGAGACAGTTCCTAATGAAAAACTGTTTTTT.

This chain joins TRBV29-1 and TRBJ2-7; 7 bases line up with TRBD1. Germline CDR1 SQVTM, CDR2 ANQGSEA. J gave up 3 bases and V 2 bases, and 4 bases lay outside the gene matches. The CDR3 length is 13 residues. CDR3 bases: TGCAGCGTTGAATCACAGGGGAACTACGAGCAGTACTTC. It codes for CSVESQGNYEQYF.